A selection of T cell receptor beta chains follows, all from one sample in a study of Tregs in tolerant kidney transplant recipients. TCRdb's copy holds only in-frame clones and misses some; the assay was immunoSEQ multiplex PCR. The table shows roughly 120,000 clones, with 92% occurring only once. Sequences were obtained from CD4+ T cells from blood. The source is a human donor in good health. The CDR3 runs from the conserved cysteine through the conserved F or W. Each record gives: clone size, J gene, V gene, D gene, CDR3 protein, CDR3 DNA. A D gene is named only where the DNA matches it firmly. Size tells how often a clone was seen (once, few, many) or the class of an expanded clone, and some rows leave it out.

-,TRBJ2-5,TRBV5-1,-,CASSLDRPGTQYF,TGCGCCAGCAGCTTAGACAGGCCGGGGACCCAGTACTTC
-,TRBJ2-7,TRBV27,TRBD2,CASSRSAGVREQYF,TGTGCCAGCAGTAGGTCAGCGGGAGTCCGGGAGCAGTACTTC
-,TRBJ2-7,TRBV10-2,TRBD2,CASSEPAAGVEYF,TGCGCCAGCAGTGAGCCGGCGGCGGGAGTTGAGTACTTC
-,TRBJ2-5,TRBV19,-,CASSPRPALETQYF,TGTGCCAGTAGTCCCCGCCCCGCTCTGGAGACCCAGTACTTC
-,TRBJ1-1,TRBV12-5,-,CASGLVQGELMATEAFF,TGTGCTAGTGGTTTGGTACAGGGAGAATTAATGGCCACTGAAGCTTTCTTT
-,TRBJ2-7,TRBV5-1,TRBD2,CASSRLAGPTYEQYF,TGCGCCAGCAGCAGACTAGCGGGGCCCACCTACGAGCAGTACTTC
-,TRBJ2-5,TRBV9,-,CASSVAGTLMETQYF,TGTGCCAGCAGCGTAGCGGGAACCCTCATGGAGACCCAGTACTTC
-,TRBJ1-5,TRBV19,TRBD1,CASSMIGDRDQPQHF,TGTGCCAGTAGTATGATCGGCGACAGGGATCAGCCCCAGCATTTT
-,TRBJ2-6,TRBV2,-,CASSMESGANVLTF,TGTGCCAGCAGTATGGAATCTGGGGCCAACGTCCTGACTTTC
-,TRBJ2-7,TRBV2,-,CASSGDSYEQYF,TGTGCCAGCAGTGGAGACAGCTACGAGCAGTACTTC
-,TRBJ2-1,TRBV25-1,TRBD2,CASSEWGAAGGGNEQFF,TGTGCCAGCAGTGAATGGGGGGCGGCGGGAGGGGGAAATGAGCAGTTCTTC
once,TRBJ2-7,TRBV13,-,CASSLRRAAYEQYF,TGTGCCAGCAGCCTCCGGAGGGCCGCCTACGAGCAGTACTTC
-,TRBJ1-5,TRBV18,TRBD1,CASSPGTGGNQPQHF,TGTGCCAGCTCACCGGGGACAGGGGGCAATCAGCCCCAGCATTTT
-,TRBJ2-3,TRBV5-1,TRBD2,CASSLEVAGLTDTQYF,TGCGCCAGCAGCTTGGAGGTAGCGGGGCTCACAGATACGCAGTATTTT
-,TRBJ2-5,TRBV4-1,-,CASSQAIILGETQYF,TGCGCCAGCAGCCAAGCGATAATCCTCGGGGAGACCCAGTACTTC
once,TRBJ1-2,TRBV5-1,-,CASSLGGTNYGYTF,TGCGCCAGCAGCTTGGGAGGGACAAACTATGGCTACACCTTC
-,TRBJ1-2,TRBV11-2,-,CASSLVGVNYGYTF,TGTGCCAGCAGCTTAGTCGGGGTTAACTATGGCTACACCTTC
-,TRBJ1-1,TRBV19,TRBD1,CASQTAGRGAGEAFF,TGTGCCAGTCAAACGGCGGGCAGGGGGGCAGGCGAAGCTTTCTTT
-,TRBJ1-1,TRBV10-1,-,CASSESPGILNTEAFF,TGCGCCAGCAGTGAGAGCCCTGGGATTTTGAACACTGAAGCTTTCTTT
-,TRBJ2-7,TRBV11-2,-,CASSSPRRRVIQYF,TGTGCCAGCAGCTCCCCCCGTCGCCGGGTGATCCAGTACTTC
once,TRBJ1-2,TRBV2,-,CASSRGGYGYTF,TGTGCCAGCTCCCGGGGGGGCTATGGCTACACCTTC
-,TRBJ2-7,TRBV5-4,-,CASSLDSAPGLYF,TGTGCCAGCAGCTTGGACAGCGCCCCAGGTTTGTACTTC
once,TRBJ2-5,TRBV5-1,TRBD1,CASSLQGTPSETQYF,TGCGCCAGCAGCTTACAGGGGACACCCTCAGAGACCCAGTACTTC
-,TRBJ2-1,TRBV7-9,-,CASSALRGGPYNEQFF,TGTGCCAGCAGCGCCCTGAGGGGGGGGCCCTACAATGAGCAGTTCTTC
-,TRBJ1-1,TRBV7-9,-,CASSLPKGSTEAFF,TGTGCCAGCAGCCTCCCGAAGGGGAGCACTGAAGCTTTCTTT
once,TRBJ2-7,TRBV11-2,-,CASSPRTAGGPYEQYF,TGTGCCAGCAGCCCCCGGACGGCCGGGGGCCCCTACGAGCAGTACTTC